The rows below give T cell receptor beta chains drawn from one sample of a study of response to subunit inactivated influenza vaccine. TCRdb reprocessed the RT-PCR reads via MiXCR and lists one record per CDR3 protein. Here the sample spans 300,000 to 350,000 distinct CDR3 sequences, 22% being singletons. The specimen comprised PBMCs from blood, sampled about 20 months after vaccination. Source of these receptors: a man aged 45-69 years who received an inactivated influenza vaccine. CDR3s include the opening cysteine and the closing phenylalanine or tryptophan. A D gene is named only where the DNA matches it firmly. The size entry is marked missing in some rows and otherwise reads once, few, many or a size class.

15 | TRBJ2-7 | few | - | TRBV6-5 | TGTGCCAGCAGTTACCCCAGGGGGGTGGTTTACGAGCAGTACTTC | CASSYPRGVVYEQYF
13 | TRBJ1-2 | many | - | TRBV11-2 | TGTGCCAGCAGCGACACAGGGAACTATGGCTACACCTTC | CASSDTGNYGYTF
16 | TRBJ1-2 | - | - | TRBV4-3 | TGCGCCAGCAGCCAGGACCCCCCGACCCAAGCCCGGGGCTACACCTTC | CASSQDPPTQARGYTF
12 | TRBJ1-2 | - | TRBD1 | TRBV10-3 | TGTGCCATCAGCCGACAGGGCTATGGCTACACCTTC | CAISRQGYGYTF
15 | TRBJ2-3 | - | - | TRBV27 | TGTGCCAGCAGCTGGGACACCGGTAGCACAGATACGCAGTATTTT | CASSWDTGSTDTQYF
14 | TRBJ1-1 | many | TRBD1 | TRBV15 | TGTGCCACCAGCAGTAGACAGGGGGCCACTGAAGCTTTCTTT | CATSSRQGATEAFF
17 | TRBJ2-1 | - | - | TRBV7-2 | TGTGCCAGCAGCCCAACCGGGGGCGCGAGCTCCTACAATGAGCAGTTCTTC | CASSPTGGASSYNEQFF
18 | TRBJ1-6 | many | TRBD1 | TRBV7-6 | TGTGCCAGCAGCTGGGGACAGGGGCAGAGCTCCTATAATTCACCCCTCCACTTT | CASSWGQGQSSYNSPLHF
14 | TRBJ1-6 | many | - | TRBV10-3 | TGTGCCATCAGTGAGGGACAGTCAAATTCACCCCTCCACTTT | CAISEGQSNSPLHF
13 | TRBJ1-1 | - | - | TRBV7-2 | TGTGCCAGCAGCACACGGATACTCTATGAAGCTTTCTTT | CASSTRILYEAFF
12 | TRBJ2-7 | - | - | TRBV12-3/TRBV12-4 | TGTGCCAGCAGGGCTAGCTCCTACGAGCAGTACTTC | CASRASSYEQYF
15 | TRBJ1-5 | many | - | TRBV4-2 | TGTGCCAGCAGCCAAGAGGCGACGTACAATCAGCCCCAGCATTTT | CASSQEATYNQPQHF
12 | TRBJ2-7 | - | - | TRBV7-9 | TGTGCCAGCACCTCTCAGGGACACGAGCAGTACTTC | CASTSQGHEQYF
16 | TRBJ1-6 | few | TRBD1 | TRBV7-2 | TGTGCCAGCAGCTTCGGACAGGGCTTCTATAATTCACCCCTCCACTTT | CASSFGQGFYNSPLHF
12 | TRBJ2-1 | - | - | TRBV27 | TGTGCCAGCAGTTTAAAGGGTAATGAGCAGTTCTTC | CASSLKGNEQFF
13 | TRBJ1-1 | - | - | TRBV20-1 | TGCAGTGCTACCCGGTCGGTAAACACTGAAGCTTTCTTT | CSATRSVNTEAFF
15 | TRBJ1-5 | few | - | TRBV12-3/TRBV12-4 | TGTGCCAGCAGTTTATCAGGGATGGCGAATCAGCCCCAGCATTTT | CASSLSGMANQPQHF
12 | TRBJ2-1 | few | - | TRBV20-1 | TGCAGTGCTACGAATTCCTACAATGAGCAGTTCTTC | CSATNSYNEQFF
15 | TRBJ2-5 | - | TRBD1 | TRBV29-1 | TGCAGCGTAAACTCCGGGACAGGGATCCAAGAGACCCAGTACTTC | CSVNSGTGIQETQYF
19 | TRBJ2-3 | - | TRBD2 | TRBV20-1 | TGCAGTGCTAGAAGCCCGGGACTAGCGGGGGGCAGCGGCACAGATACGCAGTATTTT | CSARSPGLAGGSGTDTQYF
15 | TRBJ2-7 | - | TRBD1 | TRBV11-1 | TGTGCCAGCAGACCGGGACAGGGGGCGACCTACGAGCAGTACTTC | CASRPGQGATYEQYF
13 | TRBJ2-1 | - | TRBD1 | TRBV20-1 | TGCAGTGCTAGGACAGGGGGCATGGATGAGCAGTTCTTC | CSARTGGMDEQFF
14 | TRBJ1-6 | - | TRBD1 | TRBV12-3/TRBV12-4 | TGTGCCAGCAGTTTTAAGGGGGCGAATTCACCCCTCCACTTT | CASSFKGANSPLHF
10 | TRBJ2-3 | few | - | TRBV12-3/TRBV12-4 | TGTGCCACCACGACAGATACGCAGTATTTT | CATTTDTQYF
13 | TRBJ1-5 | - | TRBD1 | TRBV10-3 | TGTGCCATCAGGGACAGGGTGACGGAGCCCCAGCATTTT | CAIRDRVTEPQHF
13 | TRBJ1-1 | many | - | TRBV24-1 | TGTGCCACCAGTGATCCCATGAACACTGAAGCTTTCTTT | CATSDPMNTEAFF
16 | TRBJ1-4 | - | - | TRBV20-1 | TGCAGTGCTAGACCGGGACGGGCGGACTTCAATGAAAAACTGTTTTTT | CSARPGRADFNEKLFF
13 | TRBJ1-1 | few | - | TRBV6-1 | TGTGCCAGCAGTGTAGAGGTGCCCGATCCGGCTTTCTTT | CASSVEVPDPAFF
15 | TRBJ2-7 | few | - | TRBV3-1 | TGTGCCAGCAGCCAAGCCAGAACTATCTCCTACGAGCAGTACTTC | CASSQARTISYEQYF
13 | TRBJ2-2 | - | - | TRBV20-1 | TGCAGTGCTAGGGACGTTAACACCGGGGAGCTGTTTTTT | CSARDVNTGELFF
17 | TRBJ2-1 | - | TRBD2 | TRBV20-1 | TGCAGTGCTAGAGATTATAGGGCTAGCGGACCCTACAATGAGCAGTTCTTC | CSARDYRASGPYNEQFF
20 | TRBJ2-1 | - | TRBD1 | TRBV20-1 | TGCAGTGCTAGAGGTAGGGGACAGGGGGCTCCTCGGAGCTCCTACAATGAGCAGTTCTTC | CSARGRGQGAPRSSYNEQFF
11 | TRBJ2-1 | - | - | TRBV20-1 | TGCAGTGCTAGCCGTCGGGCAGGGCAGTTCTTC | CSASRRAGQFF
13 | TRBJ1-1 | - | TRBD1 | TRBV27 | TGTGCCAGCAGAAAACAGGGGACCACTGAAGCTTTCTTT | CASRKQGTTEAFF
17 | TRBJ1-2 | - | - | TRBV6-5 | TGTGCCAGCAGTTACGGGGGCCTGACAACAACTAACTATGGCTACACCTTC | CASSYGGLTTTNYGYTF
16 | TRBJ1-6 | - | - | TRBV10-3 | TGTGCCATCAGCGGAGGGGCAGAATGGACCGGGTCACCCCTCCACTTT | CAISGGAEWTGSPLHF
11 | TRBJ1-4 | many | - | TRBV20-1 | TGCAGTGCTAGGCTTAATGAAAAACTGTTTTTT | CSARLNEKLFF
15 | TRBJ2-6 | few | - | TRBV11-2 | TGTGCCAGCAGGGGTGTGGACTCTGGGGCCAACGTCCTGACTTTC | CASRGVDSGANVLTF
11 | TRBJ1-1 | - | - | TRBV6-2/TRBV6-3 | TGTGCCAGCAGCCAGCTCGGAGAAGCTTTCTTT | CASSQLGEAFF
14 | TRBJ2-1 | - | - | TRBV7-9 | TGTGCCAGCAGCTTAGCGCGGCGGCTCGCTGAGCAGTTCTTC | CASSLARRLAEQFF
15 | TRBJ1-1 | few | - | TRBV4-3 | TGCGCCAGCAGCCAAGATGGCTGGGGGGCCTCTGAAGCTTTCTTT | CASSQDGWGASEAFF
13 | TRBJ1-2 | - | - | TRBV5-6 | TGTGCCAGCAGCTTGGACGCTAGCTATGGCTACACCTTC | CASSLDASYGYTF
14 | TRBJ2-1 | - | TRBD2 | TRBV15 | TGTGCCACCACCCAGCGGGAGTTTGACAATGAGCAGTTCTTC | CATTQREFDNEQFF
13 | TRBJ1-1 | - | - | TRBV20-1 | TGCAGTGCTCCGCCTCGTCGGGACACTGAAGCTTTCTTT | CSAPPRRDTEAFF
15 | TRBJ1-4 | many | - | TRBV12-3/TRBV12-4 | TGTGCCAGCAGTTTAGGGGATTCAACTAATGAAAAACTGTTTTTT | CASSLGDSTNEKLFF
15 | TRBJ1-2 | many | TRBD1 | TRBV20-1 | TGCAGTGCTAGAGATCCCAGGACAGGGAACTATGGCTACACCTTC | CSARDPRTGNYGYTF
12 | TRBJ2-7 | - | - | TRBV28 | TGTGCCAGCAGTACAAGGGACTACGAGCAGTACTTC | CASSTRDYEQYF
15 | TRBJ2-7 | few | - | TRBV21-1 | TGTGCCAGCACCGTTAGCGGGCGTAGCTCCTACGAGCAGTACTTC | CASTVSGRSSYEQYF
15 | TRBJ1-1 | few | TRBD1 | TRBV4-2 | TGTGCCAGCAGCCAACCCCAGGGGGTTCCCACTGAAGCTTTCTTT | CASSQPQGVPTEAFF
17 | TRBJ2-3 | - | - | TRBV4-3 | TGCGCCAGCAGCCAAGATATTGGAGTAGACGTCACAGATACGCAGTATTTT | CASSQDIGVDVTDTQYF
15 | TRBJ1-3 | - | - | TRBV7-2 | TGTGCCAGCAGCTTAGCCTCAGGGAAGGGAAACACCATATATTTT | CASSLASGKGNTIYF
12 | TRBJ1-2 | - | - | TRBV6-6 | TGTGCCAGCATTGGAGGCGTCTATGGCTACACCTTC | CASIGGVYGYTF
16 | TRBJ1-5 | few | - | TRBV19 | TGTGCCAGTAGTACCCTGGGCACGTCCCTTAATCAGCCCCAGCATTTT | CASSTLGTSLNQPQHF
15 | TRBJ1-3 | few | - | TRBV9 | TGTGCCAGCAGCTCAGGCCTTAGCTCTGGAAACACCATATATTTT | CASSSGLSSGNTIYF
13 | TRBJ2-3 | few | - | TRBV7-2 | TGTGCCAGCAGCTCGCAGAGCACAGATACGCAGTATTTT | CASSSQSTDTQYF
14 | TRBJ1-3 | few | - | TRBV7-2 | TGTGCCAGCAGAGCCGACAGGTCTGGAAACACCATATATTTT | CASRADRSGNTIYF
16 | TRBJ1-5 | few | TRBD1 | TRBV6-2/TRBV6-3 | TGTGCCAGCAGGACCCTCAGGGGGCCGAAGGATCAGCCCCAGCATTTT | CASRTLRGPKDQPQHF
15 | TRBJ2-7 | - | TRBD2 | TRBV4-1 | TGCGCCAGCAGCGGGACTAGCGGGCGCGCCTACGAGCAGTACTTC | CASSGTSGRAYEQYF
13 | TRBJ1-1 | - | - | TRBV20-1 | TGCAGTGCCTATAAAGACGGGGGGACTGAAGCTTTCTTT | CSAYKDGGTEAFF